Following are 28 T cell receptor beta chains from one sample sequenced in a study of cytomegalovirus exposure and HLA in healthy donors. TCRdb's table, derived via immunoSEQ multiplex PCR, lists solely in-frame clones and lacks some. The sample lists about 220,000 clones; around nine tenths were seen once. The specimen was PBMCs. These receptors were collected from a man between 18 and 35 years old in good health and CMV-seronegative.

CDR3 residues: CAISPSGLAGGDEQYF. The CDR3 bases are TGTGCTATATCCCCTTCGGGACTAGCGGGGGGAGACGAGCAGTACTTC. V is TRBV28 and J is TRBJ2-7; 15 bases are shared with TRBD2. Germline-derived CDR1 and CDR2 are MDHEN and SYDVKM. The CDR3 consists of 16 residues.

This clone is a singleton in its sample. The V call is TRBV14, the J call TRBJ2-2; 7 bases are a match to TRBD2. This CDR3 comprises 18 residues. Germline CDR1 reads SGHDN; CDR2 reads FVKESK. Germline trimming cut 4 bases from V and 0 bases from J; bases unmatched to any gene: 11. DNA of the CDR3: TGTGCCAGCAGCCCCCGGTGGGAGGGCCCTACGAACACCGGGGAGCTGTTTTTT. Translation gives CASSPRWEGPTNTGELFF.

V gene TRBV7-2 combines with J gene TRBJ1-2, with 8 bases identical to TRBD1. V was clipped by 4 bases and J by 3 bases; unmatched bases: 7. The germline V gene has CDR1 SGHTA and CDR2 FQGNSA. The CDR3 has 15 amino acids. The CDR3 loop reads CASSSTGQAYYGYTF. CDR3 DNA sequence: TGTGCCAGCAGCTCGACGGGACAGGCGTACTATGGCTACACCTTC.

A few counts support this clone. The V gene is TRBV2, the J gene TRBJ1-2; D remains ambiguous. The germline V gene has CDR1 SNHLY and CDR2 FYNNEI. V shed 3 bases and J shed 3 bases, with 5 bases lying between them. The CDR3 contains 12 residues. The CDR3 spells CASSDGYYGYTF. For the CDR3, the DNA is TGTGCCAGCAGTGACGGGTACTATGGCTACACCTTC.

The gene calls are TRBV7-8 and TRBJ2-7, with D maybe TRBD1 (7 bases). This CDR3 region has 16 residues. Trimming took off 5 bases at V and 0 bases at J, with 17 bases between the two ends. Germline CDR1 is SGHVS and CDR2 is FQNEAQ. DNA of the CDR3: TGTGCCAGCAGCCGCGGAGGGGGCGGGTACTCCTACGAGCAGTACTTC. Translated: CASSRGGGGYSYEQYF.

The chain employs TRBV2 and TRBJ2-7, with 11 nucleotides matching TRBD1. Trimming cost V 7 bases and J 12 bases; bases outside gene matches: 11. The CDR3 covers 13 residues. Germline CDR1 is SNHLY and CDR2 is FYNNEI. CDR3 nucleotides: TGTGCCAGCATCGGACCCGGGACAGGGGGTGGGTACTTC. Residues: CASIGPGTGGGYF.

This chain uses TRBV7-6 with TRBJ2-1; D may be TRBD2 (5 bases). The CDR3 runs to 15 residues. Trimming pared 3 bases from V and 5 bases from J, leaving 14 bases between. Per germline, CDR1 SGHVS and CDR2 FNYEAQ. CDR3 amino acids: CASSFKPGLNNEQFF. The CDR3 nucleotides are TGTGCCAGCAGCTTCAAGCCTGGACTTAACAATGAGCAGTTCTTC. Filled out from reference TRBV7-6 and TRBJ2-1, the complete variable domain reads GAGVSQSPRYKVTKRGQDVALRCDPISGHVSLYWYRQALGQGPEFLTYFNYEAQQDKSGLPNDRFSAERPEGSISTLTIQRTEQRDSAMYRCASSFKPGLNNEQFFGPGTRLTVL.

This clone was picked up one time. V is TRBV7-2 and J is TRBJ1-2, with 8 bases matching TRBD1. CDR1 SGHTA and CDR2 FQGNSA come from the germline V gene. The CDR3 extends over 15 amino acids. The V segment lost 5 bases and the J segment 8 bases; nucleotides outside the gene matches: 13. The CDR3 sequence: CASSPEMTGAEGYTF. The CDR3 DNA reads TGTGCCAGCAGCCCAGAGATGACAGGGGCGGAGGGCTACACCTTC.

The chain employs TRBV27 and TRBJ1-5; D call uncertain. This CDR3 spans 18 amino acids. Trimming took off 0 bases at V and 2 bases at J, with 17 bases between the two ends. Germline V CDR1 and CDR2: MNHEY, SMNVEV (reference sequence). The CDR3 reads CASSLSINEGRGNQPQHF. In DNA, the CDR3 is TGTGCCAGCAGTTTATCGATAAATGAGGGTAGGGGCAATCAGCCCCAGCATTTT.

The rearrangement uses TRBV6-5 and TRBJ2-7; 7 bases match TRBD1. J gave up 5 bases and V 0 bases, and 10 bases lay outside the gene matches. Germline CDR1 reads MNHEY; CDR2 reads SVGAGI. The CDR3 extends over 16 amino acids. CDR3 sequence reads: CASSYSNHRGGDEQYF. In DNA, the CDR3 is TGTGCCAGCAGTTACTCGAATCACAGGGGTGGGGACGAGCAGTACTTC.

The chain combines TRBV29-1 with TRBJ1-2; D is unclear. This CDR3 spans 14 amino acids. V was pared by 8 bases and J by 4 bases, with 20 bases between. The germline V gene has CDR1 SQVTM and CDR2 ANQGSEA. CDR3 DNA sequence: TGCAGCCCTGCTCGGTCCGTCTCTTCCTATGGCTACACCTTC. This gives the protein CSPARSVSSYGYTF.

This sequence joins TRBV5-1 and TRBJ2-2; TRBD1 is a possible D gene (6 bases). Germline CDR1 SGHRS, CDR2 YFSETQ. Trimming removed 1 base from V and 2 bases from J, with 12 bases in between. CDR3 length: 16 amino acids. CDR3 residues: CASSLPRGPNTGELFF. The CDR3 DNA sequence: TGCGCCAGCAGCTTGCCCAGGGGTCCAAACACCGGGGAGCTGTTTTTT.

The chain joins TRBV9 to TRBJ2-6, with D possibly being TRBD2 (5 bases). V was shortened by 3 bases and J by 0 bases, with 13 bases between the two germline ends. The CDR3 is 17 residues long. CDR1 and CDR2 from the germline V gene are SGDLS and YYNGEE. Here the CDR3 reads CASSAGISSSGANVLTF. Written as DNA, the CDR3 is TGTGCCAGCAGCGCGGGAATCAGCAGCTCTGGGGCCAACGTCCTGACTTTC.

The genes are TRBV15 and TRBJ2-7; D is ambiguous. The CDR3 consists of 13 residues. V lost 0 bases to trimming and J lost 2 bases, with 5 bases between them. Per the germline V gene, CDR1 is LNHNV and CDR2 is YYDKDF (reference sequence). In DNA, the CDR3 is TGTGCCACCAGCAGAGAACCTACCTACGAGCAGTACTTC. Its protein is CATSREPTYEQYF.

This clone occurred once. This chain links TRBV12-1 with TRBJ1-2; TRBD1, the table's D call, lacks a check against the DNA. TRBV12-1 is a documented pseudogene. The CDR3 loop spans 17 amino acids. In DNA, the CDR3 is TGTGCCAGCAGCTCGTCACGCTTAGGACAGGGGACCCATGGCTACACCTTC. This sequence encodes CASSSSRLGQGTHGYTF.

The V gene is TRBV11-2, the J gene TRBJ2-1; 12 bases are a match to TRBD2. The V segment lost 3 bases and the J segment 9 bases; nucleotides outside the gene matches: 6. Germline CDR1 and CDR2: SGHAT and FQNNGV. The CDR3 covers 15 residues. CDR3 in amino acids: CASSFSTSGSLEQFF. The CDR3 region has the DNA TGTGCCAGCAGCTTCTCGACTAGCGGGAGTCTTGAGCAGTTCTTC.

The chain is built from TRBV5-1 and TRBJ2-7; the match to TRBD2 covers 8 bases. The germline V gene encodes CDR1 SGHRS and CDR2 YFSETQ. The CDR3 is made up of 15 amino acids. J was trimmed by 3 bases and V by 6 bases; bases with no gene match: 11. The CDR3 is CASNPGTSGGYEQYF. CDR3 nucleotides: TGCGCCAGCAACCCCGGGACTAGTGGGGGCTACGAGCAGTACTTC.

The chain links TRBV29-1 to TRBJ2-1, with 11 bases fitting TRBD2. Looked up from germline, CDR1 is SQVTM and CDR2 is ANQGSEA. J was trimmed by 4 bases and V by 6 bases; bases with no gene match: 5. The CDR3 spans 14 residues. CDR3 in DNA: TGCAGCGTGAGGGGGACTAGCGGATACAATGAGCAGTTCTTC. Its translation is CSVRGTSGYNEQFF.

J is TRBJ1-4 and V is TRBV2, with D possibly TRBD1 on 5 matching bases. Germline-derived CDR1 and CDR2 are SNHLY and FYNNEI. V was pared by 5 bases and J by 5 bases, with 6 bases between. The CDR3 is made up of 12 amino acids. The CDR3 bases are TGTGCCAGCAGTTACAGGAATGAAAAACTGTTTTTT. This codes for CASSYRNEKLFF. The complete variable domain, with remaining parts taken from reference TRBV2 and TRBJ1-4, reads EPEVTQTPSHQVTQMGQEVILRCVPISNHLYFYWYRQILGQKVEFLVSFYNNEISEKSEIFDDQFSVERPDGSNFTLKIRSTKLEDSAMYFCASSYRNEKLFFGSGTQLSVL.

The chain recombines TRBV29-1 with TRBJ2-3, with 9 bases fitting TRBD2. Germline loops: CDR1 SQVTM, CDR2 ANQGSEA. With V trimmed by 5 bases and J by 4 bases, 7 bases remained unmatched. The CDR3 sequence is 14 residues long. The CDR3 loop reads CSVTDRTSADTQYF. Written as DNA, the CDR3 is TGCAGCGTTACCGACAGGACTAGCGCAGATACGCAGTATTTT.

The J gene is TRBJ2-5, the V gene TRBV5-1; 7 nucleotides align to TRBD1. The CDR3 runs to 15 residues. With 4 bases clipped from V and 4 bases from J, the junction kept 10 bases outside the gene matches. Germline V gene data show CDR1 as SGHRS and CDR2 as YFSETQ. The DNA for the CDR3 is TGCGCCAGCAGCCCCGTCGGACAGGCACGAGAGACCCAGTACTTC. Translated, it gives CASSPVGQARETQYF.

This chain connects TRBV28 to TRBJ1-5, with D hard to call. With 6 bases removed from V and 0 bases from J, the gap between germline ends came to 9 bases. The germline CDR1 and CDR2 sequences are MDHEN and SYDVKM. The CDR3 is 14 amino acids. CDR3 sequence reads: CASRGQYSNQPQHF. The CDR3 DNA follows: TGTGCCAGCAGGGGCCAATATAGCAATCAGCCCCAGCATTTT.

This clone was detected only once. The DNA of the CDR3 is TGTGCCAGCAGTCCCGACAGGGGGAGCTCCTACGAGCAGTACTTC. Residues: CASSPDRGSSYEQYF. The V and J genes are TRBV7-2 and TRBJ2-7; 9 nucleotides agree with TRBD1. In germline, CDR1 is SGHTA, CDR2 FQGNSA. The V segment lost 6 bases and the J segment 0 bases; nucleotides outside the gene matches: 6. This CDR3 is built from 15 residues.

The chain has TRBV5-4 and TRBJ2-1; TRBD1 matches at 7 bases. V lost 4 bases and J lost 6; bases outside the gene matches: 10. Germline V lookup: CDR1 SGHNT, CDR2 YYREEE (reference sequence). CDR3 length: 15 residues. In DNA, the CDR3 is TGTGCCAGCAGCCCTGGGACAGTAGCAATCAATGAGCAGTTCTTC. It encodes CASSPGTVAINEQFF.

The rearrangement uses TRBV5-1 and TRBJ2-5; maybe TRBD1 (6 bases). Per the germline V gene, CDR1 is SGHRS and CDR2 is YFSETQ. V dropped 1 base and J dropped 10 bases, with 11 bases sitting between them. CDR3 length equals 12 residues. The CDR3 loop reads CASSLTGSVQYF. The DNA of the CDR3 is TGCGCCAGCAGCTTGACAGGGAGCGTCCAGTACTTC.

This clone was recorded a few times. The chain carries TRBV4-1 and TRBJ1-6; D is undetermined. This CDR3 is 17 amino acids long. V lost 0 bases, J lost 8 bases, and 17 bases lay in between. The germline V gene has CDR1 MGHRA and CDR2 YSYEKL. The CDR3 spells CASSQDRWYSADSPLHF. The CDR3 nucleotides read TGCGCCAGCAGCCAAGACCGGTGGTATTCCGCCGATTCACCCCTCCACTTT.

The chain joins TRBV2 to TRBJ1-2; D is unresolved. In germline, CDR1 is SNHLY, CDR2 FYNNEI. V gave up 2 bases and J gave up 3 bases, with 7 bases separating them. The CDR3 consists of 13 residues. CDR3 nucleotides: TGTGCCAGCAGTGAATCGGTGTACTATGGCTACACCTTC. It codes for CASSESVYYGYTF.

This clone has only one observation. The J gene is TRBJ1-2, the V gene TRBV28, with D unresolved. The germline gives CDR1 MDHEN, CDR2 SYDVKM. This CDR3 has 14 residues. Trimming stripped 2 bases from V and 8 bases from J, with 15 bases between. CDR3 protein: CASSLAQGLEGYTF. The CDR3 DNA reads TGTGCCAGCAGTTTAGCCCAAGGACTTGAAGGCTACACCTTC.